This T cell receptor (beta chain) comes out of a study of Ad26.COV2.S vaccination and SARS-CoV-2 variants. Study-level background: Among those in the COV1001 Ad26.COV2.S trial arm was the donor. Intramuscular Ad26.COV2.S at 5x10^10 or 1x10^11 viral particles.

Note on this clone: What it binds is not known.

The treatment: 19 received Ad26.COV2.S at low or high dose, single or two shots; about five received placebo; per-sample allocation not given. Following the first vaccine or placebo injection, samples were taken on day 63. The donor was a Boston adult aged 18-55 years. Study-wide results and limits: Total T cell responses were possibly underestimated by TCR breadth and depth analyses.

The method was immunoSEQ multiplex PCR; TCRdb's version includes in-frame clones alone and lacks a portion of them. The sample includes just over 350,000 clones, about 88% seen only once; the top ten take about 3.3%. Sequences were derived from peripheral blood, sampled in a trial of Ad26.COV2.S vaccine versus placebo. The clonotype was recovered from a person between 18 and 59 years old who received the Ad26.COV2.S COVID-19 vaccine or a placebo.

As DNA, the CDR3 is TGTGCCAGTAGTTCCCGACAGGGTTTCGATGAGCAGTTCTTC. As protein: CASSSRQGFDEQFF. This chain uses TRBV19 with TRBJ2-1; 7 nucleotides align to TRBD1. V lost 5 bases to trimming and J lost 8 bases; unmatched junction nucleotides: 9. Germline V lookup: CDR1 LNHDA, CDR2 SQIVND (reference sequence). This CDR3 has 14 residues.